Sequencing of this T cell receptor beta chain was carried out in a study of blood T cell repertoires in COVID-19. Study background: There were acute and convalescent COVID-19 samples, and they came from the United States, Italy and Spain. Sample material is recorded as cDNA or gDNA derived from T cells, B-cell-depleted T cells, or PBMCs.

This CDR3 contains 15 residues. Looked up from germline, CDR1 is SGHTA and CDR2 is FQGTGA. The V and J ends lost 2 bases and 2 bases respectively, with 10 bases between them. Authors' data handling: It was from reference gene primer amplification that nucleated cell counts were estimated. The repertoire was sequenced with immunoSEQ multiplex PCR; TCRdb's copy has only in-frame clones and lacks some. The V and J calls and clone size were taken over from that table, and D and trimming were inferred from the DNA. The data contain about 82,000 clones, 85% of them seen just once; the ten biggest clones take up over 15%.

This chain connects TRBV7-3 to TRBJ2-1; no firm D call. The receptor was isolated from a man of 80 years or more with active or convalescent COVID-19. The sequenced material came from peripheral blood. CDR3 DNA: TGTGCCAGCAGCTTAGGCGGAGAAACCTACAATGAGCAGTTCTTC. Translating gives CASSLGGETYNEQFF. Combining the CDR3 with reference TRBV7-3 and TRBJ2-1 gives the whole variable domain GAGVSQTPSNKVTEKGKYVELRCDPISGHTALYWYRQSLGQGPEFLIYFQGTGAADDSGLPNDRFFAVRPEGSVSTLKIQRTERGDSAVYLCASSLGGETYNEQFFGPGTRLTVL.